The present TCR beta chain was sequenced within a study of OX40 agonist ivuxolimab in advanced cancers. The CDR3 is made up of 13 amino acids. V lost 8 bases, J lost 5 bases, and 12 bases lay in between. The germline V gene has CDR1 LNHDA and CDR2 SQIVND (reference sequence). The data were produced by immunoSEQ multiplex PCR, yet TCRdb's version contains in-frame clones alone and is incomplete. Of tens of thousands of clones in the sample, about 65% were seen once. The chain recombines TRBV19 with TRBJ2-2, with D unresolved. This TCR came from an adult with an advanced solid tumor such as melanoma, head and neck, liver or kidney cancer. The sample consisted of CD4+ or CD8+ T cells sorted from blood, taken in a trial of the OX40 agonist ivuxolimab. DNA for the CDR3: TGTGCCAGTGCCCCCGCCGCAACCGGGGAGCTGTTTTTT. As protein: CASAPAATGELFF.